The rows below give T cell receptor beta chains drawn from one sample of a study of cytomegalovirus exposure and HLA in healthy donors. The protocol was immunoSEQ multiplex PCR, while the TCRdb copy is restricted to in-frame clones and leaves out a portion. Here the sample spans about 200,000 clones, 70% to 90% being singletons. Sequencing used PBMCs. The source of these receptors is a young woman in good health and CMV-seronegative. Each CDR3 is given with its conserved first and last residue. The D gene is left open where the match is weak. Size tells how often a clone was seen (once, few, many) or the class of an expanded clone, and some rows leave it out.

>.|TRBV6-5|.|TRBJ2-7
TGTGCCAGCAGTTATAGGGGGGAGGGCCCAGGCGAGCAGTACTTC
CASSYRGEGPGEQYF
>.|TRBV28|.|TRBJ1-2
TGTGCCAGCAGTTCCCCGGGGGTTACTGCTACAGGTGGCTACACCTTC
CASSSPGVTATGGYTF
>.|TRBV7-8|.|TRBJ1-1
TGTGCCAGCAGCGCCAGGGAGGGATTGAGGGCTGAAGCTTTCTTT
CASSAREGLRAEAFF
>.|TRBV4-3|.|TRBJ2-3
TGCGCCAGCAGCCAAGATCTAGCTAGCGCTAGCACAGATACGCAGTATTTT
CASSQDLASASTDTQYF
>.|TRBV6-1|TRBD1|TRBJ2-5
TGTGCCAGCACCACTGGGACAGGGGTACAAGAGACCCAGTACTTC
CASTTGTGVQETQYF
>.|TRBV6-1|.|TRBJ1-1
TGTGCCAGCACTTTTTGGGGACAAATAACTGAAGCTTTCTTT
CASTFWGQITEAFF
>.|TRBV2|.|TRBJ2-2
TGTGCCAGCAGCCTATACAGGGAACGGTCCGGGGAGCTGTTTTTT
CASSLYRERSGELFF
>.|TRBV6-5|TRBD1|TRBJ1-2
TGTGCCAGCAGCCCCAGGCAGGGGGCTCAAGGTGGCTACACCTTC
CASSPRQGAQGGYTF
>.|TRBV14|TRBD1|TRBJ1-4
TGTGCCAGCAGCCCCCGGGACAGGGGGCTTGGGGAAAAACTGTTTTTT
CASSPRDRGLGEKLFF
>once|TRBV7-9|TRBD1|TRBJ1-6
TGTGCCAGCACCCGAGGGGGCGCCTATAATTCACCCCTCCACTTT
CASTRGGAYNSPLHF
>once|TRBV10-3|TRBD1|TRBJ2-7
TGTGCCATCAGTGCCTCCGGGACAGGGGGCGACGAGCAGTACTTC
CAISASGTGGDEQYF
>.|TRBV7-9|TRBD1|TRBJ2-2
TGTGCCAGCAGCTTATCCGGGACAGGGGGGGCCGGGGAGCTGTTTTTT
CASSLSGTGGAGELFF
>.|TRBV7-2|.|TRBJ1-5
TGTGCCAGCAGCTTAGGGTCTGAGAGGGTGGGGCCCCAGCATTTT
CASSLGSERVGPQHF
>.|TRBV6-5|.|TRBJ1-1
TGTGCCAGCAGTTACCGCGGCATGAACACTGAAGCTTTCTTT
CASSYRGMNTEAFF
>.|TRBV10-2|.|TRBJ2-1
TGCGCCAGCAGTGTCACAGGGAGACAGCAGTTCTTC
CASSVTGRQQFF
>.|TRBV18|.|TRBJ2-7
TGTGCCAGCTCACCGGACAGAGAATTCTACGAGCAGTACTTC
CASSPDREFYEQYF
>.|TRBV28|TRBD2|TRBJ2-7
TGTGCCAGCAGTTTATCTAGCGGGGGGGACGAGCAGTACTTC
CASSLSSGGDEQYF
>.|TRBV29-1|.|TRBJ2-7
TGCAGCGGGTCAGTGTCCTACGAGCAGTACTTC
CSGSVSYEQYF
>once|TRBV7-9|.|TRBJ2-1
TGTGCCAGCAAGTCCGGTCTTTCCTACAATGAGCAGTTCTTC
CASKSGLSYNEQFF
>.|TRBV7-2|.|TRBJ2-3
TGTGCCAGCAGCCCCCTAAATACGCAGTATTTT
CASSPLNTQYF
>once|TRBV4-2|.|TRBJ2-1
TGTGCCAGCAGCTACCCGGGACTCCGGGATGAGCAGTTCTTC
CASSYPGLRDEQFF
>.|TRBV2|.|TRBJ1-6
TGTGCCAGCGCAAATCAGGTCCTCAATTCACCCCTCCACTTT
CASANQVLNSPLHF
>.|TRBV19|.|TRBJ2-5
TGTGCCAGTAGTTTGGGGGGGGCCAGCGAGGAGACCCAGTACTTC
CASSLGGASEETQYF
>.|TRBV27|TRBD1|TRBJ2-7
TGTGCCAGCCGCGACTCCGGGACAGGGTACTACTACGAGCAGTACTTC
CASRDSGTGYYYEQYF